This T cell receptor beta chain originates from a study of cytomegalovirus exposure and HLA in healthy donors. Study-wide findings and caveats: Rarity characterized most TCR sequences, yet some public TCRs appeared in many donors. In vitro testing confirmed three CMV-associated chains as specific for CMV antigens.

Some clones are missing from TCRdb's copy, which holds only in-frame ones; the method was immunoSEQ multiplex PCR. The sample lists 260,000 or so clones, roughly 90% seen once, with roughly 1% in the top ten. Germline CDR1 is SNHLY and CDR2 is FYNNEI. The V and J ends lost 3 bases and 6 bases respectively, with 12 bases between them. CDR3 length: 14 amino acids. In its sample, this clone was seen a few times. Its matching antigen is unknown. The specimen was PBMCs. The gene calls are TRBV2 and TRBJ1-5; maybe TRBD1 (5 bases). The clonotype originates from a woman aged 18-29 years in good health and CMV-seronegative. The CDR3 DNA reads TGTGCCAGCAGTGATGGGCAGGGAGGTCAGCCCCAGCATTTT. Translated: CASSDGQGGQPQHF.